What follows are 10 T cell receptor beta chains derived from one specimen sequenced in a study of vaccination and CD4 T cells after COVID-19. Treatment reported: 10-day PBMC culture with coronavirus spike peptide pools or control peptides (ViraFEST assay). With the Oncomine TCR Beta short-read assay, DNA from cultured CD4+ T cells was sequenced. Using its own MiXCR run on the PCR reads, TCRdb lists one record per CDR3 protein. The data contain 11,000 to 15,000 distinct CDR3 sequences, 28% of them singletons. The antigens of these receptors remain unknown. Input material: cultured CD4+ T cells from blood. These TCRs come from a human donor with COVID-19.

CDR3 amino acids: CSARGLAGQRDTQYF. CDR3 DNA: TGCAGTGCTAGAGGGCTAGCGGGGCAGAGAGATACGCAGTATTTT. This chain uses TRBV20-1 with TRBJ2-3; 9 bases are shared with TRBD2. Per germline, CDR1 DFQATT and CDR2 SNEGSKA (reference sequence). The CDR3 covers 15 residues. With V trimmed by 1 base and J by 5 bases, 7 bases remained unmatched.

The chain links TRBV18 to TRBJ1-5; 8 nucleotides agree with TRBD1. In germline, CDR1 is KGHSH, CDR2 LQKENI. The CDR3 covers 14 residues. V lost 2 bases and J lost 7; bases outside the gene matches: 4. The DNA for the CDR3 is TGTGCCAGCTCACCAACAGGGGGTGGCCAGCCCCAGCATTTT. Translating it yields CASSPTGGGQPQHF. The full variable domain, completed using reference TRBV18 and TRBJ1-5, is NAGVMQNPRHLVRRRGQEARLRCSPMKGHSHVYWYRQLPEEGLKFMVYLQKENIIDESGMPKERFSAEFPKEGPSILRIQQVVRGDSAAYFCASSPTGGGQPQHFGDGTRLSIL.

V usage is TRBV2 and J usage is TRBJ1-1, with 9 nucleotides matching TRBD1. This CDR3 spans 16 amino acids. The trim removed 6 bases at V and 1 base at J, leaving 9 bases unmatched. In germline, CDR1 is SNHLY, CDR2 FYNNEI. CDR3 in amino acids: CASRGTGRGGNTEAFF. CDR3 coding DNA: TGTGCCAGCAGGGGGACAGGGAGGGGGGGGAACACTGAAGCTTTCTTT.

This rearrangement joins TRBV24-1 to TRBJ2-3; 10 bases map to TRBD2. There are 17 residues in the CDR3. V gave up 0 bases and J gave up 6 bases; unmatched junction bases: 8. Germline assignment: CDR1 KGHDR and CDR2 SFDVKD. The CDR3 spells CATSDLLAGGPPDTQYF. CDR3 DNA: TGTGCCACCAGTGATTTGTTAGCGGGGGGCCCGCCGGATACGCAGTATTTT.

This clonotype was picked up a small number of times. The chain's CDR3 is CASSTGQGDKDTQYF. In DNA form, the CDR3 reads TGTGCCAGTAGTACGGGACAGGGGGATAAAGATACGCAGTATTTT. The chain has TRBV19 and TRBJ2-3; 11 positions agree with TRBD1. V dropped 4 bases and J dropped 5; count of bases not matched to a gene: 5. CDR3 length: 15 amino acids. Per germline, CDR1 LNHDA and CDR2 SQIVND (reference sequence). Full variable domain (missing parts from reference TRBV19 and TRBJ2-3): DGGITQSPKYLFRKEGQNVTLSCEQNLNHDAMYWYRQDPGQGLRLIYYSQIVNDFQKGDIAEGYSVSREKKESFPLTVTSAQKNPTAFYLCASSTGQGDKDTQYFGPGTRLTVL.

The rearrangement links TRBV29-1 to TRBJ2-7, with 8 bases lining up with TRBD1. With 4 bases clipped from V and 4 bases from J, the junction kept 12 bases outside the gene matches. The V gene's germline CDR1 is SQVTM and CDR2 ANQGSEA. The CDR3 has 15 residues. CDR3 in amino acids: CSVGGQGKSQYEQYF. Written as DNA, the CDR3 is TGCAGCGTTGGAGGACAGGGAAAATCCCAATACGAGCAGTACTTC.

The CDR3 DNA follows: TGCGCCAGCAGCTTGGAAGGTCTGCGGGATACGCAGCATTTT. This translates into CASSLEGLRDTQHF. The chain joins TRBV5-1 to TRBJ2-3; no reliable D call. The J call is doubtful: the DNA matches TRBJ1-5 better. The CDR3 runs 14 residues. The germline CDR1 and CDR2 sequences are SGHRS and YFSETQ.

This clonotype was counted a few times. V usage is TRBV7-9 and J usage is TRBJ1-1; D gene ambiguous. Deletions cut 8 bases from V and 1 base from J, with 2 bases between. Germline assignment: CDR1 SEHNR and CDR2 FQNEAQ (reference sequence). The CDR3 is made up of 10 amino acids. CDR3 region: CASGNTEAFF. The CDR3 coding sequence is TGTGCCAGCGGGAACACTGAAGCTTTCTTT.

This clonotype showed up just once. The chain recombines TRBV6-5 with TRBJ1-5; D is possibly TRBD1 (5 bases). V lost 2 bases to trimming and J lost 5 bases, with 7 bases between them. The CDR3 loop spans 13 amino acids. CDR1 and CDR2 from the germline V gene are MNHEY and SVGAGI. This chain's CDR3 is CASSYQQDQPQHF. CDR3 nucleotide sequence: TGTGCCAGCAGTTACCAACAGGATCAGCCCCAGCATTTT.

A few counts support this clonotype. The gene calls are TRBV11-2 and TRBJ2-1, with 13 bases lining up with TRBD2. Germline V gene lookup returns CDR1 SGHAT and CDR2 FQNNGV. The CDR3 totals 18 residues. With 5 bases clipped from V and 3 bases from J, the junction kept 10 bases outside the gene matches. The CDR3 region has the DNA TGTGCCAGCAGCCCAACCGGACTAGCGGGGGCCTACTACAATGAGCAGTTCTTC. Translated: CASSPTGLAGAYYNEQFF.